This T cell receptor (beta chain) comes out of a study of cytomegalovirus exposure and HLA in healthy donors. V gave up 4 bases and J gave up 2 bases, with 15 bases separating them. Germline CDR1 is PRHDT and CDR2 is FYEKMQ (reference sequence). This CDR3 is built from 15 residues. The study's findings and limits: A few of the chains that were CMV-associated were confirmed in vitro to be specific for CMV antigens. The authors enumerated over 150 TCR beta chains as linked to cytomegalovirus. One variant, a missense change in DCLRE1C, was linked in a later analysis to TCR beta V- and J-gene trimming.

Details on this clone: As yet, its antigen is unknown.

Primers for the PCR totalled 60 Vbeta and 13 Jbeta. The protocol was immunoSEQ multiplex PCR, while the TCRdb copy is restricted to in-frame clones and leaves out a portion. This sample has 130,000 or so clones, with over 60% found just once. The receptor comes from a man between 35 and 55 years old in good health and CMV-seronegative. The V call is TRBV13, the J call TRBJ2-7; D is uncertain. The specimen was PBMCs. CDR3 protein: CASSSGLGSPYEQYF. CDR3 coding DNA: TGTGCCAGCAGCTCCGGTTTGGGCAGCCCCTACGAGCAGTACTTC.